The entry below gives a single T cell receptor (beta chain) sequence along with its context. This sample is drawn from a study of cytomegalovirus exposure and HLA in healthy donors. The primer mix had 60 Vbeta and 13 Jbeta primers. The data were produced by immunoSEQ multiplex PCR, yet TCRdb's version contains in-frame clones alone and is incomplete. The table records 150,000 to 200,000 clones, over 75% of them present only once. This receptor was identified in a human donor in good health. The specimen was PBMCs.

CDR3: CASSLVLAGDYNEQFF. The DNA for the CDR3 is TGCGCCAGCAGCTTGGTACTAGCGGGGGATTACAATGAGCAGTTCTTC. This chain joins TRBV5-1 and TRBJ2-1, with 11 bases that match TRBD2. The CDR3 sequence is 16 residues long. V trimming: 0 bases; J trimming: 4 bases; junction bases outside the gene matches: 3. Germline V CDR1 and CDR2: SGHRS, YFSETQ.